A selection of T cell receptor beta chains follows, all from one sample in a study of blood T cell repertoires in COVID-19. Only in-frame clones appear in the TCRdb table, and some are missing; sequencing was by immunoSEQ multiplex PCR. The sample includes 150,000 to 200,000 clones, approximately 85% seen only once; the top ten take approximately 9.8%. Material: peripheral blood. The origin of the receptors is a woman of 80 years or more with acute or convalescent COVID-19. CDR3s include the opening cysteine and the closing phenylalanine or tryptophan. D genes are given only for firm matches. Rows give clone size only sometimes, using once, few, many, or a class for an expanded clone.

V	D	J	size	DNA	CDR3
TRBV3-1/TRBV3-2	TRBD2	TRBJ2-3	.	TGTGCCAGCAGCCGAAGGCGGGGGAGCAGCACAGATACGCAGTATTTT	CASSRRRGSSTDTQYF
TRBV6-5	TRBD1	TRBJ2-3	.	TGTGCCAGCAGGACAGGGAGTGGAGGCACAGATACGCAGTATTTT	CASRTGSGGTDTQYF
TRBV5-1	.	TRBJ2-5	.	TGCGCCAGCAGCCGTCAGAGCGAAGAGACCCAGTACTTC	CASSRQSEETQYF
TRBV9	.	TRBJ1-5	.	TGTGCCAGCAGCGTATCCGACAGTTTATATCAGCCCCAGCATTTT	CASSVSDSLYQPQHF
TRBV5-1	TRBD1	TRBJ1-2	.	TGCGCCAGCAGCCCCGACGGCAGGGGGCTTTATGGCTACACCTTC	CASSPDGRGLYGYTF
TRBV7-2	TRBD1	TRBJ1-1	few	TGTGCCAGCAGCCCAGGTACCGGACAGGGCCGGACTGAAGCTTTCTTT	CASSPGTGQGRTEAFF
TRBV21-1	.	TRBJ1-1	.	TGTGCCAGCAGCAAAAGGACAGGGGACCTGAACACTGAAGCTTTCTTT	CASSKRTGDLNTEAFF
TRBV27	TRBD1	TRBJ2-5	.	TGTGCCAGCAGCAATGACCGGGACAGGGGGCAAGAGACCCAGTACTTC	CASSNDRDRGQETQYF
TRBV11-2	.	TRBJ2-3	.	TGTGCCAGCAGCCCCTCCCCCACAGATACGCAGTATTTT	CASSPSPTDTQYF
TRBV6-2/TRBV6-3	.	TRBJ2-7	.	TGTGCCAGCAGTCACTACGAGCAGTACTTC	CASSHYEQYF
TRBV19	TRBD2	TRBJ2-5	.	TGTGCCAGTAGTGTCGGGGGTAGCGGGAGTTTGGAGACCCAGTACTTC	CASSVGGSGSLETQYF
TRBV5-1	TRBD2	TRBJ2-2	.	TGCGCCAGCAGCTTGGAACTAGCGGGACCAAACACCGGGGAGCTGTTTTTT	CASSLELAGPNTGELFF
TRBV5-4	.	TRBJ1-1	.	TGTGCCAGCAGCCGGAGGGGAAGTGAAGCTTTCTTT	CASSRRGSEAFF
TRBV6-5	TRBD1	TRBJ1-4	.	TGTGCCACCCAACCCAGGGGGCGCCCTAATGAAAAACTGTTTTTT	CATQPRGRPNEKLFF
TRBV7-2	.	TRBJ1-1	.	TGTGCCAGCAGCTTAGCGGGCAGGGAGGGGACTGAAGCTTTCTTT	CASSLAGREGTEAFF
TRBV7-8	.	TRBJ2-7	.	TGTGCCAGCAGCATCCTCAGAGGGCTTTCGGCCGAGCAGTACTTC	CASSILRGLSAEQYF
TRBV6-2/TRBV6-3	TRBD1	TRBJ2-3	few	TGTGCCAGCAGTTACCGGGGACAGGGACCCACGAATACGCAGTATTTT	CASSYRGQGPTNTQYF
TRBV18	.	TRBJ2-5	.	TGTGCCAGCTCACGAGAGGAGGCGGAGACCCAGTACTTC	CASSREEAETQYF
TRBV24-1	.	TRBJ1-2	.	TGTGCCACCAGTGACCGACAGGCCTATGGCTACACCTTC	CATSDRQAYGYTF
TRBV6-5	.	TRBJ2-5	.	TGTGCCAGCAGTTACAGTAGAGTGGAGACCCAGTACTTC	CASSYSRVETQYF
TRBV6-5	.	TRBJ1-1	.	TGTGCCAGCAGTTACTCCCCGGACAGGAACACTGAAGCTTTCTTT	CASSYSPDRNTEAFF
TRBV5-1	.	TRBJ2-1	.	TGCGCCAACCAGATAAAGGCGGGAAATGAGCAGTTCTTC	CANQIKAGNEQFF
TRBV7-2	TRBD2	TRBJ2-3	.	TGTGCCAGCAGCTTATTGGGCGGGGGGGCCGCGGTTACGCAGTATTTT	CASSLLGGGAAVTQYF
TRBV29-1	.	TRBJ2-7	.	TGCAGCGCCGCCTTTGGTATCGTAGACGAGCAGTACTTC	CSAAFGIVDEQYF
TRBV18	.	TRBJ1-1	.	TGTGCCAGCTCACCTTCCGGTTCTACTGAAGCTTTCTTT	CASSPSGSTEAFF
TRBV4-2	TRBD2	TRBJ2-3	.	TGTGCCAGCAGCCAAGAGCGGGGGGCCAGTATGGCAGATACGCAGTATTTT	CASSQERGASMADTQYF
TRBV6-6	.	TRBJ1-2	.	TGTGCCAGCAGTTCCCGACAGGCTAACTATGGCTACACCTTC	CASSSRQANYGYTF
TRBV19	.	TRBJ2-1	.	TGTGCCAGTAGTATAGGAGGTGAGCAGTTCTTC	CASSIGGEQFF
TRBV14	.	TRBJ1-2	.	TGTGCCAGCAGCTTCGGACTTGGGGGCTACACCTTC	CASSFGLGGYTF
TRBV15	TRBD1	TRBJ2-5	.	TGTGCCACCAGCAGGGGACAGGGGTTGGAGACCCAGTACTTC	CATSRGQGLETQYF
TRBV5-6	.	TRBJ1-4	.	TGTGCCAGCAGCTTGGCCAGGGAGGGGGATGAAAAACTGTTTTTT	CASSLAREGDEKLFF
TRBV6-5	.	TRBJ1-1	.	TGTGCCAGCACCTTAAGTAGGGGAGGGAGGGCTGAAGCTTTCTTT	CASTLSRGGRAEAFF
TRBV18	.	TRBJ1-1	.	TGTGCCAGCTCACCATCGAGGGGGTTGGTCACTGAAGCTTTCTTT	CASSPSRGLVTEAFF
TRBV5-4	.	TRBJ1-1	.	TGTGCCAGCAGCTTGGGGGTTGGCGGGAACACTGAAGCTTTCTTT	CASSLGVGGNTEAFF
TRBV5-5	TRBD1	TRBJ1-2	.	TGTGCCAGCAGCCCCGGGACAGGGGAACACTATGGCTACACCTTC	CASSPGTGEHYGYTF
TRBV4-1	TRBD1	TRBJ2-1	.	TGCGCCAGCAGCCAAGTGTTACCCGGGACAGGATACTACAATGAGCAGTTCTTC	CASSQVLPGTGYYNEQFF
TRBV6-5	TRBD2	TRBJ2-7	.	TGTGCCAGCAGTTCCGGGACTAGCGGTAAATCCTACGAGCAGTACTTC	CASSSGTSGKSYEQYF
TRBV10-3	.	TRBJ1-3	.	TGTGCCCTCCGGGGGTACGGTAGAAACACCATATATTTT	CALRGYGRNTIYF
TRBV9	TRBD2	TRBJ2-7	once	TGTGCCAGCAGCGCCGGACTAGCGGAGAGCTCCTACGAGCAGTACTTC	CASSAGLAESSYEQYF
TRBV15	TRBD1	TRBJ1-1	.	TGTGCCACCAGCCCCGGGACAGACTTTGAAGCTTTCTTT	CATSPGTDFEAFF
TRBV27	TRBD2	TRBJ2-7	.	TGTGCCAGCAGGTACACCCCGGGACTAGCCTACGAGCAGTACTTC	CASRYTPGLAYEQYF
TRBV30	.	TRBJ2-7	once	TGTGCCTGGAGTAATAGCGGCTCCTACGAGCAGTACTTC	CAWSNSGSYEQYF
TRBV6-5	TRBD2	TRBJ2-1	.	TGTGCCAGCAGGGGACTAGCGGGAGGACAAGAGCAGTTCTTC	CASRGLAGGQEQFF
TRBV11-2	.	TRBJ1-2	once	TGTGCCAGCAGCTTAATAGGGGCCGGCTACACCTTC	CASSLIGAGYTF
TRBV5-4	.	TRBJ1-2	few	TGTGCCAGCAGCTTTTCAGGCAGACGTGGCTACACCTTC	CASSFSGRRGYTF
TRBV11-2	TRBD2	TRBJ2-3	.	TGTGCCAGCAGCTTCAGCGGGGGGGCCGGGGATACGCAGTATTTT	CASSFSGGAGDTQYF
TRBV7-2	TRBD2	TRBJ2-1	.	TGTGCCAGCAGCTTAGGAGGGACTAGCGGGAGCCTGTCCTACAATGAGCAGTTCTTC	CASSLGGTSGSLSYNEQFF
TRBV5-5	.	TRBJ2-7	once	TGTGCCAGCAGCTTCGGGAGGGGGCTTGGCGAGCAGTACTTC	CASSFGRGLGEQYF
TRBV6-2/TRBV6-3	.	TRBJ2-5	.	TGTGCCAGCAGTTACCCTCCCCCTACCCAGTACTTC	CASSYPPPTQYF
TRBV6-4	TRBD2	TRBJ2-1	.	TGTGCCAGCAGTGACTCGACTAGCGGGAGCAATGAGCAGTTCTTC	CASSDSTSGSNEQFF
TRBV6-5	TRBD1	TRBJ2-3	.	TGTGCCAGCAGTTTGGGACAGGGGGCAGATACGCAGTATTTT	CASSLGQGADTQYF
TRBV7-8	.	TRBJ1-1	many	TGTGCCAGCAGCTTAGCAGGGGGTATCACTGAAGCTTTCTTT	CASSLAGGITEAFF
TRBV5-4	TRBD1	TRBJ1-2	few	TGTGCCAGCAGCGCAGACAGGGGGCTTGGCTACACCTTC	CASSADRGLGYTF
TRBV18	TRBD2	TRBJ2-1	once	TGTGCCAGCTCTGGGGCTAGCGGGTCCCGGGGGGTGCAGTTCTTC	CASSGASGSRGVQFF
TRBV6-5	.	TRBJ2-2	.	TGTGCCAGCAGTTACATGGGGGGCACCGGGGAGCTGTTTTTT	CASSYMGGTGELFF
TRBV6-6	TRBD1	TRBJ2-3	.	TGTGCCAGCAGTTCTCCCGCAGGGGGTCCCACAGATACGCAGTATTTT	CASSSPAGGPTDTQYF
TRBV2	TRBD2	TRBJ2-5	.	TGTGCCGGTTCACTTACTAGCGGGGGCACCAGGACCCAGTACTTC	CAGSLTSGGTRTQYF
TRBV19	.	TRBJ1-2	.	TGTGCCAGTAGTATGGGCGGAGGGGATGGCTACACCTTC	CASSMGGGDGYTF
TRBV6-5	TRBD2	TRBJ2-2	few	TGTGCCAGCGCGGGGGGGCATGTAGGCACCGGGGAGCTGTTTTTT	CASAGGHVGTGELFF
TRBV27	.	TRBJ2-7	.	TGTGCCAGCAGTCTATCCGGACAGAGCTACGAGCAGTACTTC	CASSLSGQSYEQYF